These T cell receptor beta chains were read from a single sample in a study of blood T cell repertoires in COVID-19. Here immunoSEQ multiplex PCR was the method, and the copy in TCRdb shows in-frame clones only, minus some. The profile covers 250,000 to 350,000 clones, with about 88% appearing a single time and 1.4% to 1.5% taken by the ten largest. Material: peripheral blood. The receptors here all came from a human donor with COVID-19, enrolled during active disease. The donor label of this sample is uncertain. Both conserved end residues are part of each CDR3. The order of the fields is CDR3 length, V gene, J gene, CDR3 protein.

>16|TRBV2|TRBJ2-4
CASSGTGAMAKNIQYF
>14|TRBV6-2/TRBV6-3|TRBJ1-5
CASSYASRGAPQHF
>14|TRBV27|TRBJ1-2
CASSSTGGVRGYTF
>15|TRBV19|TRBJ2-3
CASSILGNRADTQYF
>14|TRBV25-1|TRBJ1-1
CASSGDRGVTEAFF
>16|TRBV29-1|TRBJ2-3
CSVAPWDRGSADTQYF
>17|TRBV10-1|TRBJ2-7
CASSDSGQPFSTDEQYF
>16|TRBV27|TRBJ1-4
CASSLGAGGPNEKLFF
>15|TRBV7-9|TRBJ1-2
CASSPGQSPNYGYTF
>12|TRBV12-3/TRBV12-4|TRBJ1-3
CASRSGGYTIYF
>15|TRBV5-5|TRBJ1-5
CASSLVTGSNQPQHF
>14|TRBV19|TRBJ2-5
CASARDRDLGTQYF
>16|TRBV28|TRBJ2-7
CASSSVTGGASVEQYF
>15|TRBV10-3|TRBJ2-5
CAISGGTGLQETQYF
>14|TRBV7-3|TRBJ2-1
CASSSTSLVSEQFF
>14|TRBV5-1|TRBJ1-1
CASSFQGFQTEAFF
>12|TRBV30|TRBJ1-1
CAWGRHTAEAFF
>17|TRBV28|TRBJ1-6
CASSSNTLGGVNSPLHF
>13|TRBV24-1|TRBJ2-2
CATSAGNTGELFF
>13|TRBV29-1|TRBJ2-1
CSYGLPYNNEQFF
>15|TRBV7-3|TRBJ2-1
CASSGGSGIYNEQFF
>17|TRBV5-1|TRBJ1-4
CASSSDRELGSGEKLFF
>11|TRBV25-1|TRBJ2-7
CASGQGFEQYF
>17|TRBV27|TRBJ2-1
CASSPDIPGRTYNEQFF
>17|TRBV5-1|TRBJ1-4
CASSLALQGASNEKLFF
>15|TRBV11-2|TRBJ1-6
CASSFEGTGGSPLHF
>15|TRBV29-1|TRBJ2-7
CSVDRGQGSSYEQYF
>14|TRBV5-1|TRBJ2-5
CASSRPGGQETQYF
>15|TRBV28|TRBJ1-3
CASSRDRGPGNTIYF
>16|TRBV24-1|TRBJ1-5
CATSDFPQNGNQPQHF
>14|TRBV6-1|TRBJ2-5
CASSEGLSVETQYF
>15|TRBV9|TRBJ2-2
CASSVPGQGKVELFF
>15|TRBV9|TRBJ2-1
CASAPSGTSYNEQFF
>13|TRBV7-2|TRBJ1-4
CASSLTGGEKLFF
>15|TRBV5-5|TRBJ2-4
CASSRSQGSPNIQYF
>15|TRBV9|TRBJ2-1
CASSVGRTSHNEQFF
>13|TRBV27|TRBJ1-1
CASSLTLPGEAFF
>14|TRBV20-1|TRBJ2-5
CSASEGRGQETQYF
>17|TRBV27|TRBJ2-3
CASSEATSGYSTDTQYF
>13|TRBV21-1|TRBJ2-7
CASSSFQRNEQYF
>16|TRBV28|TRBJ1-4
CASSSSTLRTGRKLFF
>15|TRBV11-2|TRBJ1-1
CASSTSTNMNTEAFF
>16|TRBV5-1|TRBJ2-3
CASRRTSGRTTDTQYF
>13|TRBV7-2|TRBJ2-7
CASTRGRAYEQYF
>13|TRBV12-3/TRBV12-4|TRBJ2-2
CASSLGQAGELFF
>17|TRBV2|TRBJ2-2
CASSEYSDGRRSGELFF
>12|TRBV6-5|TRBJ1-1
CASTRWAAEAFF
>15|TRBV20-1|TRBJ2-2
CSASSRETVTGELFF
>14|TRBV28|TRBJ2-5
CASSFDTVQETQYF
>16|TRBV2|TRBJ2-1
CASSETGLLPYNEQFF
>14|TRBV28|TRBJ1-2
CASSWTGGPYGYTF
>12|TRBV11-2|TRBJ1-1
CASSPRVTEAFF
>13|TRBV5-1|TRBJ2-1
CASKEAGWNEQFF
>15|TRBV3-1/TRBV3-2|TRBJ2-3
CASSLPGTGKDTQYF
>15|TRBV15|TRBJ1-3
CATSRDPGEGNTIYF
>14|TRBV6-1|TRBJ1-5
CASSDNRGNQPQHF
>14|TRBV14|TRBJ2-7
CASSPYQGPYEQYF
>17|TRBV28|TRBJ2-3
CASSLSSGSAPTDTQYF
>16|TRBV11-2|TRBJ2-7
CASSLVRGFLSYEQYF
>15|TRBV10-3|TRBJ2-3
CAISAREESTDTQYF